What follows are 24 T cell receptor beta chains derived from one specimen sequenced in a study of human T cells and chemical hapten exposure. Via MiXCR, TCRdb re-called the RACE reads, giving one row per CDR3 protein. Among around 62,000 distinct CDR3 sequences, approximately 6.7% were seen once, and the ten largest hold about 1.5%. Time point of the sample: pre-sensitization, week 0. As to treatment: therapeutic diphenylcyclopropenone sensitization with weekly scalp DPC. Source: whole blood, taken in connection with sensitization to the hapten diphenylcyclopropenone (DPC). The source is a woman in her 30s with alopecia areata. Some clones in this sample may be carry-over from other donors' samples.

The chain uses TRBV2 and TRBJ2-7; TRBD1 matches at 7 bases. The CDR3 covers 12 residues. Germline V gene lookup returns CDR1 SNHLY and CDR2 FYNNEI. Germline trimming cut 4 bases from V and 12 bases from J; bases unmatched to any gene: 9. The CDR3 region is CASSVPVPGGYF. As DNA, the CDR3 is TGTGCCAGCAGTGTTCCCGTGCCAGGGGGGTACTTC.

This clonotype was detected many times. The gene calls are TRBV18 and TRBJ1-1, with unresolved D. The CDR3 has 17 residues. Looked up from germline, CDR1 is KGHSH and CDR2 is LQKENI. Trimming left V 3 bases short and J 0 bases short, with 17 bases between. The CDR3 loop reads CASSPTVTLRLNTEAFF. CDR3 DNA sequence: TGTGCCAGCTCACCCACCGTCACACTAAGATTGAACACTGAAGCTTTCTTT. Using reference TRBV18 and TRBJ1-1 for the parts outside the CDR3, the full variable domain is NAGVMQNPRHLVRRRGQEARLRCSPMKGHSHVYWYRQLPEEGLKFMVYLQKENIIDESGMPKERFSAEFPKEGPSILRIQQVVRGDSAAYFCASSPTVTLRLNTEAFFGQGTRLTVV.

This clonotype was seen repeatedly, ten times or more. This chain joins TRBV7-2 and TRBJ1-1, with unresolved D. V was shortened by 6 bases and J by 3 bases, with 8 bases between the two germline ends. This CDR3 has 12 amino acids. The germline gives CDR1 SGHTA, CDR2 FQGNSA. CDR3 sequence reads: CASRGSDTEAFF. In DNA, the CDR3 is TGTGCCAGCAGGGGGTCAGACACTGAAGCTTTCTTT.

This clonotype occurred many times. V usage is TRBV2 and J usage is TRBJ2-3, with 7 bases that match TRBD1. V was clipped by 6 bases and J by 8 bases; unmatched bases: 11. The CDR3 is 14 residues long. Germline V CDR1 and CDR2: SNHLY, FYNNEI. CDR3 sequence: CASRETGFLVTQYF. The CDR3 bases are TGTGCCAGCAGGGAGACAGGGTTCTTAGTTACGCAGTATTTT.

At least ten counts were recorded for this clonotype. The V gene is TRBV19, the J gene TRBJ1-4; D gene ambiguous. Germline values: CDR1 LNHDA, CDR2 SQIVND (reference sequence). With 6 bases removed from V and 0 bases from J, the gap between germline ends came to 8 bases. The CDR3 totals 14 residues. The CDR3 spells CASSGVATNEKLFF. DNA for the CDR3: TGTGCCAGTAGCGGAGTAGCAACTAATGAAAAACTGTTTTTT.

This clonotype came up many times. V gene TRBV10-3 combines with J gene TRBJ2-1, with D perhaps matching TRBD1 or TRBD2 (5 bases each). The CDR3 is 14 amino acids. The V end lost 2 bases, the J end lost 8 bases, and 13 bases lay between the germline ends. The germline V gene encodes CDR1 ENHRY and CDR2 SYGVKD. The DNA of the CDR3 is TGTGCCATCAGTGAGGGCGAAGGGACGGATGAGCAGTTCTTC. The encoded protein is CAISEGEGTDEQFF.

This clonotype is a singleton in its sample. The chain uses TRBV12-3 or TRBV12-4 and TRBJ2-2; TRBD1 might be the D (6 bases). Trimming shortened V by 2 bases and J by 1 base, and 14 bases separated the two germline ends. This CDR3 is built from 17 residues. Written as DNA, the CDR3 is TGTGCCAGCAGTTTAAACAGGGAAAGTAGGAACACCGGGGAGCTGTTTTTT. This translates into CASSLNRESRNTGELFF.

This clonotype has a handful of counts. The chain links TRBV30 to TRBJ2-1; D might be TRBD1 (5 bases). Looked up from germline, CDR1 is GTSNPN and CDR2 is SVGIG (reference sequence). The CDR3 spans 14 residues. Trimming pared 3 bases from V and 8 bases from J, leaving 17 bases between. The CDR3 loop reads CAWSPDIESYEQFF. The CDR3, as DNA: TGTGCCTGGAGCCCGGACATAGAGAGCTATGAGCAGTTCTTC.

This clonotype was recorded many times. The J gene is TRBJ1-3, the V gene TRBV12-3 or TRBV12-4, with D unresolved. This CDR3 comprises 14 residues. V was trimmed by 5 bases and J by 1 base, leaving 9 bases between them. The chain's CDR3 is CASSLRGSGNTIYF. CDR3 bases: TGTGCCAGCAGTCTCCGTGGGTCTGGAAACACCATATATTTT.

This clonotype was picked up a small number of times. CDR3 in amino acids: CASRKTELNTEAFF. The DNA for the CDR3 is TGTGCCAGCAGAAAGACCGAACTGAACACTGAAGCTTTCTTT. The J gene is TRBJ1-1, the V gene TRBV12-3 or TRBV12-4; D not certain. CDR3 length equals 14 residues. The V end lost 6 bases, the J end lost 0 bases, and 11 bases lay between the germline ends.

This clonotype occurred many times. This chain links TRBV6-6 with TRBJ1-6; D is unresolved. The V gene's germline CDR1 is MNHNY and CDR2 SVGAGI (reference sequence). V was shortened by 8 bases and J by 11 bases, with 16 bases between the two germline ends. CDR3 size: 13 residues. This CDR3 is CASRWTASAPLHF. The CDR3 region has the DNA TGTGCCAGCCGGTGGACTGCGTCGGCACCCCTCCACTTT.

The sample holds many counts of this clonotype. The V and J genes are TRBV19 and TRBJ2-1; no definite D call. The CDR3 covers 13 residues. The germline V and J ends were trimmed by 2 bases and 7 bases, with 9 bases remaining between them. CDR1 and CDR2 (germline): LNHDA, SQIVND (reference sequence). Here the CDR3 DNA reads TGTGCCAGTAGTATATCCAGTGGGAATGAGCAGTTCTTC. It specifies CASSISSGNEQFF.

In its sample, this clonotype was seen many times. The rearrangement links TRBV4-1 to TRBJ2-3, with a weak D call TRBD2 (6 bases). The CDR3 runs to 15 residues. V was clipped by 5 bases and J by 0 bases, with 12 bases between them. Germline CDR1 is MGHRA and CDR2 is YSYEKL. CDR3 nucleotides: TGCGCCAGCAGCTATAGCGGCTCTAGCACAGATACGCAGTATTTT. Amino acids: CASSYSGSSTDTQYF.

This clonotype was seen many times. V usage is TRBV20-1 and J usage is TRBJ2-7; D not resolved. The germline V and J ends were trimmed by 3 bases and 6 bases, with 9 bases remaining between them. Germline CDR1 DFQATT, CDR2 SNEGSKA (reference sequence). This CDR3 is built from 11 residues. The CDR3 DNA follows: TGCAGTGCTAGCTCTCAACTCGAGCAGTACTTC. Translating it yields CSASSQLEQYF.

This clonotype came up many times. V is TRBV10-3 and J is TRBJ2-1, with 13 positions matching TRBD2. V trimming: 7 bases; J trimming: 8 bases; junction bases outside the gene matches: 8. The CDR3 has 15 amino acids. The germline CDR1 and CDR2 sequences are ENHRY and SYGVKD. CDR3 residues: CAINELAGGLDEQFF. CDR3 DNA: TGTGCCATCAACGAACTAGCGGGGGGGCTGGATGAGCAGTTCTTC.

In the case of this clonotype: Being one base from a much bigger clone, this may be a read error. The genes are TRBV5-5 and TRBJ1-2; D is unresolved. This CDR3 has 15 amino acids. The germline gives CDR1 SGHKS, CDR2 YYEKEE (reference sequence). CDR3: CASSLNWGGNYGDTF. The CDR3 region has the DNA TGTGCCAGCAGCTTGAATTGGGGAGGCAACTATGGCGACACCTTC. Filled out from reference TRBV5-5 and TRBJ1-2, the complete variable domain reads DAGVTQSPTHLIKTRGQQVTLRCSPISGHKSVSWYQQVLGQGPQFIFQYYEKEERGRGNFPDRFSARQFPNYSSELNVNALLLGDSALYLCASSLNWGGNYGDTFGSGTRLTVV.

This clonotype has ten or more counts. This rearrangement joins TRBV3-1 to TRBJ1-2; D is uncertain. V lost 5 bases and J 3 bases, leaving 13 bases between the germline ends. The germline CDR1 and CDR2 sequences are LGHDT and YNNKEL (reference sequence). The CDR3 loop spans 14 amino acids. CDR3 protein: CASSVHGPDYGYTF. The CDR3 region has the DNA TGTGCCAGCAGCGTGCACGGACCGGACTATGGCTACACCTTC.

This clonotype was recorded many times. The chain is built from TRBV9 and TRBJ2-6, with no clear D. The CDR3 is 16 amino acids. Germline V gene sequence: CDR1 SGDLS, CDR2 YYNGEE. V lost 0 bases to trimming and J lost 0 bases, with 7 bases between them. CDR3 in amino acids: CASSVERDSGANVLTF. In nucleotides, the CDR3 is TGTGCCAGCAGCGTAGAGAGAGACTCTGGGGCCAACGTCCTGACTTTC.

This clonotype showed up just a few times. This rearrangement joins TRBV20-1 to TRBJ1-4, with 7 bases identical to TRBD1. Germline V lookup: CDR1 DFQATT, CDR2 SNEGSKA (reference sequence). The ends lost 6 bases at V and 7 bases at J; junction bases unmatched: 11. The length of the CDR3 is 14 residues. The CDR3 DNA follows: TGCAGTGCCCCCAGGGGGGGGGGCGGTGAAAAACTGTTTTTT. It yields the protein CSAPRGGGGEKLFF.

This clonotype was counted at least ten times. CDR3 coding DNA: TGTGCCAGCAGCTTAGATACATGGGGGCCCCAGCATTTT. It translates to CASSLDTWGPQHF. The chain is built from TRBV7-9 and TRBJ1-5; D ambiguous. The germline V gene encodes CDR1 SEHNR and CDR2 FQNEAQ (reference sequence). Trimming removed 1 base from V and 9 bases from J, with 10 bases in between. This CDR3 contains 13 residues.

This clonotype appeared many times. The gene calls are TRBV15 and TRBJ2-1; the D is unclear. Germline V gene lookup returns CDR1 LNHNV and CDR2 YYDKDF (reference sequence). The germline V and J ends were trimmed by 1 base and 4 bases, with 8 bases remaining between them. CDR3 size: 14 residues. The CDR3 coding sequence is TGTGCCACCAGCAGAGCGGACGGATACAATGAGCAGTTCTTC. Its translation: CATSRADGYNEQFF. The full variable domain, in which reference TRBV15 and TRBJ2-1 provide the parts outside the CDR3, is DAMVIQNPRYQVTQFGKPVTLSCSQTLNHNVMYWYQQKSSQAPKLLFHYYDKDFNNEADTPDNFQSRRPNTSFCFLDIRSPGLGDTAMYLCATSRADGYNEQFFGPGTRLTVL.

This clonotype occurred many times. The chain couples TRBV7-9 to TRBJ2-1, with a weak D call TRBD2 (5 bases). Germline loops: CDR1 SEHNR, CDR2 FQNEAQ (reference sequence). Trimming shortened V by 1 base and J by 8 bases, and 6 bases separated the two germline ends. The CDR3 contains 12 residues. CDR3 in amino acids: CASSLGGYEQFF. The DNA of the CDR3 is TGTGCCAGCAGCTTAGGAGGGTATGAGCAGTTCTTC. The entire variable domain, with the rest obtained from reference TRBV7-9 and TRBJ2-1, is as follows: DTGVSQNPRHKITKRGQNVTFRCDPISEHNRLYWYRQTLGQGPEFLTYFQNEAQLEKSRLLSDRFSAERPKGSFSTLEIQRTEQGDSAMYLCASSLGGYEQFFGPGTRLTVL.

Ten or more counts support this clonotype. CDR3 region: CASSPNSGGPPYEQYF. In DNA form, the CDR3 reads TGTGCCAGCAGCCCAAATAGCGGGGGGCCTCCCTACGAGCAGTACTTC. The rearrangement links TRBV11-2 to TRBJ2-7; TRBD2 agrees at 10 bases. Trimming removed 5 bases from V and 2 bases from J; junction bases left unmatched: 9. From germline, CDR1 is SGHAT and CDR2 FQNNGV. The CDR3 covers 16 residues.

Many counts were recorded for this clonotype. The genes are TRBV4-2 and TRBJ1-1; no clear D gene. The ends were cut back, 3 bases at V and 0 bases at J, with 8 bases in the middle. CDR1 is LGHNA, CDR2 YNFKEQ, per germline. The CDR3 length is 14 residues. CDR3 DNA: TGTGCCAGCAGCCATACAGATATGAACACTGAAGCTTTCTTT. It is translated as CASSHTDMNTEAFF.